This entry lists 26 T cell receptor beta chains sequenced from one sample in a study of T cell repertoires in cytomegalovirus infection. Their antigen targets remain unknown. Each CDR3 protein is one row after TCRdb ran MiXCR on the reads. The repertoire holds 550,000 to 700,000 distinct CDR3 sequences, with approximately 40% as singletons. Here the sequenced sample was cultured PBMCs, taken from culture after CMV antigen stimulation. Receptors were obtained from a human donor in good health (CMV status not recorded). Some clones in this sample may be carry-over from other donors' samples.

This clonotype has more than one count but fewer than ten. This chain joins TRBV12-3 or TRBV12-4 and TRBJ2-1, with D tentatively TRBD1 or TRBD2 (5 bases each). The V end was cut by 3 bases, the J end by 7 bases, with 7 bases between. The CDR3 covers 12 residues. CDR3 nucleotide sequence: TGTGCCAGCAGTTTCGAGGGGAATGAGCAGTTCTTC. Translated: CASSFEGNEQFF.

A few counts support this clonotype. The chain carries TRBV6-6 and TRBJ1-5; the D gene is possibly TRBD1 (6 bases). CDR3 length: 16 residues. Trimming pared 9 bases from V and 2 bases from J, leaving 20 bases between. Germline V gene sequence: CDR1 MNHNY, CDR2 SVGAGI (reference sequence). CDR3: CASKALKGDGNQPQHF. CDR3 sequence (DNA): TGTGCCAGTAAAGCACTCAAGGGGGACGGCAATCAGCCCCAGCATTTT.

A remark on this clonotype: No conserved phenylalanine or tryptophan is present at the end of the CDR3, so a read error is the likely explanation. The rearrangement joins TRBV7-2 to TRBJ2-7; D tentatively fits TRBD1 or TRBD2 (5 bases each). This CDR3 has 14 residues. Germline CDR1 SGHTA, CDR2 FQGNSA. Between the trimmed V and J ends, which lost 4 bases and 4 bases, there was a span of 14 bases. This CDR3 reads CASSWTQGAYEQYL. The CDR3 DNA sequence: TGTGCCAGCAGCTGGACTCAGGGCGCGTACGAGCAGTACTTG.

The chain links TRBV27 to TRBJ2-1, with D uncertain. This CDR3 has 13 amino acids. CDR1 MNHEY and CDR2 SMNVEV come from the germline V gene (reference sequence). V was trimmed by 8 bases and J by 7 bases, leaving 15 bases between them. CDR3 nucleotides: TGTGCCAGCCTGACTCCTATGCGGAATGAGCAGTTCTTC. Amino acid sequence: CASLTPMRNEQFF.

This clonotype has a handful of counts. The chain joins TRBV7-6 to TRBJ2-3; D may be TRBD2 (6 bases). There are 15 residues in the CDR3. Trimming left V 5 bases short and J 2 bases short, with 14 bases between. CDR1 is SGHVS and CDR2 is FNYEAQ in the germline V gene. In DNA form, the CDR3 reads TGTGCCAGCAGCCCCAGGACTAAGCCCACAGATACGCAGTATTTT. This encodes CASSPRTKPTDTQYF.

The rearrangement links TRBV6-8 to TRBJ2-3; 11 bases match TRBD2. Germline V lookup: CDR1 MNHGY, CDR2 SAAAGT. The V and J ends lost 6 bases and 4 bases, in that order; junction bases with no gene match: 15. This CDR3 contains 18 residues. The CDR3 loop reads CASSYTGLAVLGPDTQYF. DNA of the CDR3: TGTGCCAGCAGCTACACGGGACTAGCGGTCCTGGGCCCAGATACGCAGTATTTT.

This clonotype was picked up a small number of times. V and J are TRBV7-9 and TRBJ1-2; D not certain. The germline V gene has CDR1 SEHNR and CDR2 FQNEAQ (reference sequence). The CDR3 spans 15 residues. Trimming shortened V by 2 bases and J by 2 bases, and 12 bases separated the two germline ends. The DNA for the CDR3 is TGTGCCAGCAGCTTATTGGGCGGTCCGAACTATGGCTACACCTTC. Translation gives CASSLLGGPNYGYTF.

The sample holds a few counts of this clonotype. The V call is TRBV7-3, the J call TRBJ2-1; unclear D gene. Trimming cost V 4 bases and J 10 bases, with 11 bases left between them. Per the germline V gene, CDR1 is SGHTA and CDR2 is FQGTGA. This CDR3 is built from 12 residues. The CDR3 DNA is TGTGCCAGCAGCTCAACAGTGGGGGAGCAGTTCTTC. It is translated as CASSSTVGEQFF.

This sequence joins TRBV11-2 and TRBJ2-2, with 7 bases lining up with TRBD2. The CDR3 totals 14 residues. Germline trimming cut 1 base from V and 4 bases from J; bases unmatched to any gene: 0. Germline V lookup: CDR1 SGHAT, CDR2 FQNNGV. The CDR3 DNA reads TGTGCCAGCAGCTTAGGGACTAGCACCGGGGAGCTGTTTTTT. It yields the protein CASSLGTSTGELFF.

The chain combines TRBV20-1 with TRBJ2-7; the match to TRBD2 covers 10 bases. The trim removed 0 bases at V and 7 bases at J, leaving 9 bases unmatched. Germline V gives CDR1 DFQATT, CDR2 SNEGSKA (reference sequence). CDR3 length: 15 amino acids. CDR3 sequence (DNA): TGCAGTGCTAGAGATGTAGCGGGGGGACGTCGGGAGCAGTACTTC. This sequence encodes CSARDVAGGRREQYF.

The chain employs TRBV7-2 and TRBJ1-2; D might be TRBD1 (5 bases). The V gene's germline CDR1 is SGHTA and CDR2 FQGNSA. This CDR3 spans 14 amino acids. V was shortened by 6 bases and J by 8 bases, with 19 bases between the two germline ends. Written as DNA, the CDR3 is TGTGCCAGCAGTTTCGGGCAGGGAGGGTTCGGCTACACCTTC. Residues: CASSFGQGGFGYTF. Drawing the rest from reference TRBV7-2 and TRBJ1-2, the complete variable domain is GAGVSQSPSNKVTEKGKDVELRCDPISGHTALYWYRQSLGQGLEFLIYFQGNSAPDKSGLPSDRFSAERTGGSVSTLTIQRTQQEDSAVYLCASSFGQGGFGYTFGSGTRLTVV.

The chain employs TRBV6-8 and TRBJ2-4; unclear D gene. The V and J ends lost 0 bases and 2 bases respectively, with 5 bases between them. Germline CDR1 and CDR2: MNHGY and SAAAGT. CDR3 size: 14 residues. Here the CDR3 reads CASSYSGTKNIQYF. In DNA, the CDR3 is TGTGCCAGCAGTTACTCGGGGACCAAAAACATTCAGTACTTC.

The CDR3 sequence: CASSLRISGANVLTF. CDR3 nucleotides: TGTGCCAGCAGCCTCAGAATCTCCGGGGCCAACGTCCTGACTTTC. This rearrangement joins TRBV7-2 to TRBJ2-6; D is ambiguous. With 5 bases removed from V and 4 bases from J, the gap between germline ends came to 12 bases. The CDR3 consists of 15 residues. Per the germline V gene, CDR1 is SGHTA and CDR2 is FQGNSA.

Only a few counts were recorded for this clonotype. A read error may produce the germline difference seen at one junction end. The chain joins TRBV5-3 to TRBJ2-2; D gene unclear. TRBV5-3 is placed among ORFs of uncertain function. The length of the CDR3 is 15 residues. The CDR3 region is CASSLRSPGTGELFF. The CDR3 nucleotides are TGTGCCAGCAGCTTGAGGAGTCCCGGGACCGGGGAGCTGTTTTTT.

J is TRBJ1-3 and V is TRBV7-6; D not certain. The V gene's germline CDR1 is SGHVS and CDR2 FNYEAQ. The CDR3 runs 18 residues. Trimming pared 5 bases from V and 0 bases from J, leaving 20 bases between. The CDR3 bases are TGTGCCAGCAGCCGAGACGGTTTTCGGCGCGTCTCTGGAAACACCATATATTTT. It codes for CASSRDGFRRVSGNTIYF.

The genes are TRBV6-2 or TRBV6-3 and TRBJ1-5, with D possibly matching TRBD1 (6 bases). V was shortened by 7 bases and J by 7 bases, with 14 bases between the two germline ends. The CDR3 spans 13 residues. In germline, CDR1 is MNHEY, CDR2 SVGEGT. For the CDR3, the DNA is TGTGCCAGCACCCAGGGAGGGACACAGCCCCAGCATTTT. Translating gives CASTQGGTQPQHF.

The genes are TRBV15 and TRBJ2-7; tentatively, D is TRBD2 (6 bases). The CDR3 spans 15 residues. The V end lost 1 base, the J end lost 2 bases, and 12 bases lay between the germline ends. The germline CDR1 and CDR2 sequences are LNHNV and YYDKDF (reference sequence). The CDR3 nucleotides are TGTGCCACCAGCAGAGGGGTAGCGGAGACCTACGAGCAGTACTTC. It yields the protein CATSRGVAETYEQYF.

The rearrangement uses TRBV19 and TRBJ1-2, with unresolved D. Germline V gene lookup returns CDR1 LNHDA and CDR2 SQIVND (reference sequence). V was pared by 8 bases and J by 4 bases, with 26 bases between. The CDR3 loop spans 17 amino acids. CDR3 coding DNA: TGTGCCAGTTTCGCTAAACGGAGCCCGCGTCCCCCCTATGGCTACACCTTC. Translated: CASFAKRSPRPPYGYTF. Using reference TRBV19 and TRBJ1-2 for the parts outside the CDR3, the full variable domain is DGGITQSPKYLFRKEGQNVTLSCEQNLNHDAMYWYRQDPGQGLRLIYYSQIVNDFQKGDIAEGYSVSREKKESFPLTVTSAQKNPTAFYLCASFAKRSPRPPYGYTFGSGTRLTVV.

V and J are TRBV19 and TRBJ1-4; D is uncertain. The V gene's germline CDR1 is LNHDA and CDR2 SQIVND (reference sequence). The CDR3 length is 16 residues. V lost 5 bases and J 5 bases, leaving 18 bases between the germline ends. CDR3 nucleotide sequence: TGTGCCAGTAGTTCTAATCCCCGGAGTCGGAATGAAAAACTGTTTTTT. Translated, it gives CASSSNPRSRNEKLFF.

This clonotype appeared a few times. The V call is TRBV6-6, the J call TRBJ1-5; the D is unclear. There are 16 residues in the CDR3. Looked up from germline, CDR1 is MNHNY and CDR2 is SVGAGI (reference sequence). The V end was cut by 0 bases, the J end by 5 bases, with 14 bases between. The CDR3 region has the DNA TGTGCCAGCAGTTACTCGATGGAGGTTATATATCAGCCCCAGCATTTT. The encoded protein is CASSYSMEVIYQPQHF.

This clonotype appeared a few times. The rearrangement joins TRBV5-1 to TRBJ2-5, with TRBD2 identical over 9 bases. CDR1 is SGHRS, CDR2 YFSETQ, per germline. The CDR3 has 15 residues. The trim removed 2 bases at V and 4 bases at J, leaving 6 bases unmatched. The CDR3 DNA sequence: TGCGCCAGCAGCTTAGCGGGAGGTGGGACAGAGACCCAGTACTTC. Protein product: CASSLAGGGTETQYF.

This clonotype was detected only a few times. The chain recombines TRBV6-6 with TRBJ2-1; possible D gene TRBD1, 5 bases. Germline values: CDR1 MNHNY, CDR2 SVGAGI (reference sequence). The length of the CDR3 is 14 residues. V gave up 5 bases and J gave up 1 base, with 9 bases separating them. The CDR3 loop reads CASSRQLSYNEQFF. The CDR3, as DNA: TGTGCCAGCAGTCGACAGCTTTCCTACAATGAGCAGTTCTTC.

The chain uses TRBV27 and TRBJ2-1; 8 bases match TRBD2. V was clipped by 5 bases and J by 2 bases; unmatched bases: 8. Germline loops: CDR1 MNHEY, CDR2 SMNVEV (reference sequence). This CDR3 is built from 16 residues. The CDR3 DNA follows: TGTGCCAGCAGTCCAAGTAGCGGGGAAACCTACAATGAGCAGTTCTTC. Residues: CASSPSSGETYNEQFF.

This clonotype was detected only a few times. This chain links TRBV7-6 with TRBJ2-3, with 9 bases aligning to TRBD2. V trimming: 2 bases; J trimming: 2 bases; junction bases outside the gene matches: 5. This CDR3 has 16 amino acids. CDR1 and CDR2 from the germline V gene are SGHVS and FNYEAQ. The CDR3 here is CASSLRIAGVTDTQYF. CDR3 nucleotide sequence: TGTGCCAGCAGCTTACGTATAGCGGGGGTCACAGATACGCAGTATTTT.

This rearrangement joins TRBV6-2 or TRBV6-3 to TRBJ1-3; a weak D match, TRBD1 (6 bases). Trimming shortened V by 4 bases and J by 0 bases, and 13 bases separated the two germline ends. Germline values: CDR1 MNHEY, CDR2 SVGEGT. The CDR3 covers 16 residues. The CDR3 DNA sequence: TGTGCCAGCAGTTCGGGGGGCCAGAGCTCTGGAAACACCATATATTTT. Its translation: CASSSGGQSSGNTIYF.

The chain has TRBV5-4 and TRBJ2-2; 9 bases agree with TRBD2. From germline, CDR1 is SGHNT and CDR2 YYREEE (reference sequence). This CDR3 is built from 17 residues. With V trimmed by 4 bases and J by 7 bases, 14 bases remained unmatched. The CDR3 reads CASSTFSGSPGNGELFF. The CDR3 DNA sequence: TGTGCCAGCAGCACCTTTAGCGGGAGCCCCGGTAACGGGGAGCTGTTTTTT.